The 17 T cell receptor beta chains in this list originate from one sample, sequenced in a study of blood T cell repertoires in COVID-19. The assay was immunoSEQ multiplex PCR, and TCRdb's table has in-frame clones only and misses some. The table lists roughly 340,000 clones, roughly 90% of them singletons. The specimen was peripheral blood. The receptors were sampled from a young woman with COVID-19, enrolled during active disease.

The CDR3 DNA reads TGTGCCAGCAGCTTACCAAATTCACCCCTCCACTTT. This codes for CASSLPNSPLHF. This sequence joins TRBV7-2 and TRBJ1-6, with D unresolved. The CDR3 totals 12 residues. The V gene lost 2 bases and the J gene lost 7 bases, with 3 bases spanning the gap. Germline assignment: CDR1 SGHTA and CDR2 FQGNSA. The variable domain in full, with the rest retrieved from reference TRBV7-2 and TRBJ1-6, is GAGVSQSPSNKVTEKGKDVELRCDPISGHTALYWYRQSLGQGLEFLIYFQGNSAPDKSGLPSDRFSAERTGGSVSTLTIQRTQQEDSAVYLCASSLPNSPLHFGNGTRLTVT.

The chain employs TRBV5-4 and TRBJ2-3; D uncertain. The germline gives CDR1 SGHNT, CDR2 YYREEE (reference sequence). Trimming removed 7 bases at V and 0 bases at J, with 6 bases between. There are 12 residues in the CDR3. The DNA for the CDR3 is TGTGCCAGCTCCCTCAGCACAGATACGCAGTATTTT. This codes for CASSLSTDTQYF.

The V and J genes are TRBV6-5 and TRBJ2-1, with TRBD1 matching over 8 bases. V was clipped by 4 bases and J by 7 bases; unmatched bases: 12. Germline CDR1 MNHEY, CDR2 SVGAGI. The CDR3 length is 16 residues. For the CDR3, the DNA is TGTGCCAGCAGTTCCGCCTCCGGGACAGGACGAAATGAGCAGTTCTTC. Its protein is CASSSASGTGRNEQFF.

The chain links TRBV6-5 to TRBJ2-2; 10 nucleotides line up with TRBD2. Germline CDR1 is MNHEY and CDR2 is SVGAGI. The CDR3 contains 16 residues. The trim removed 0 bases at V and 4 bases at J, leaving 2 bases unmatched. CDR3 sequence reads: CASSYSRTSGTGELFF. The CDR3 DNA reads TGTGCCAGCAGTTACTCCCGGACTAGCGGCACCGGGGAGCTGTTTTTT.

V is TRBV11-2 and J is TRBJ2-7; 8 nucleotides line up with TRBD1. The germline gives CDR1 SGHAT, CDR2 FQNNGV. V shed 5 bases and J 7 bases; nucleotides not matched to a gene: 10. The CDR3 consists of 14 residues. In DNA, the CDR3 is TGTGCCAGCAGCACTAGGCAGGGGGCGAGGGAGCAGTACTTC. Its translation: CASSTRQGAREQYF. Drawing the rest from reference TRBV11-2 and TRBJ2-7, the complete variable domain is EAGVAQSPRYKIIEKRQSVAFWCNPISGHATLYWYQQILGQGPKLLIQFQNNGVVDDSQLPKDRFSAERLKGVDSTLKIQPAKLEDSAVYLCASSTRQGAREQYFGPGTRLTVT.

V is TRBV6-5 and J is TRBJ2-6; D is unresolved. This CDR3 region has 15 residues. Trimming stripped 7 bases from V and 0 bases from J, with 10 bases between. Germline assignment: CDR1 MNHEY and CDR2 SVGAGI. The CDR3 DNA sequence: TGTGCCAGCATCATGAGGTTCTCTGGGGCCAACGTCCTGACTTTC. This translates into CASIMRFSGANVLTF.

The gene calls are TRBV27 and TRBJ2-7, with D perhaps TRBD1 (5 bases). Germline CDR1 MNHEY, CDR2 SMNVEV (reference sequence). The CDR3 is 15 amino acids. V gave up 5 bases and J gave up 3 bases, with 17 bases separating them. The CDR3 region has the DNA TGTGCCAGCAGTGAGATCCGGGTTAGGGGCTACGAGCAGTACTTC. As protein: CASSEIRVRGYEQYF.

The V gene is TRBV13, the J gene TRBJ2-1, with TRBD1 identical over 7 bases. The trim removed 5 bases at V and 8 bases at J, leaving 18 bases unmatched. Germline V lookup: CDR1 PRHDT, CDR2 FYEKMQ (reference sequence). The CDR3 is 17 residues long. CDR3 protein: CASSPRVTGQFSDEQFF. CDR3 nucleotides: TGTGCCAGCAGCCCTCGGGTGACAGGGCAGTTTAGTGATGAGCAGTTCTTC. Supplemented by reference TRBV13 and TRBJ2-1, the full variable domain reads AAGVIQSPRHLIKEKRETATLKCYPIPRHDTVYWYQQGPGQDPQFLISFYEKMQSDKGSIPDRFSAQQFSDYHSELNMSSLELGDSALYFCASSPRVTGQFSDEQFFGPGTRLTVL.

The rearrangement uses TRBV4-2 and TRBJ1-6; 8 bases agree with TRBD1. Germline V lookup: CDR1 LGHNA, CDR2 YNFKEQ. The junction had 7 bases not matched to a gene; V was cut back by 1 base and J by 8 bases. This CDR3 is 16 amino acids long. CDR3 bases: TGTGCCAGCAGCCAAGTACATCGACAGGGGCATTCACCCCTCCACTTT. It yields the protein CASSQVHRQGHSPLHF.

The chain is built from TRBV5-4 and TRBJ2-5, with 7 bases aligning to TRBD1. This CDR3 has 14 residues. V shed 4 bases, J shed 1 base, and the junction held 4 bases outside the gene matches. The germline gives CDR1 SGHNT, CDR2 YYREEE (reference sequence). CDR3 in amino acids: CASSVDRVQETQYF. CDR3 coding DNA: TGTGCCAGCAGCGTAGACAGGGTCCAAGAGACCCAGTACTTC.

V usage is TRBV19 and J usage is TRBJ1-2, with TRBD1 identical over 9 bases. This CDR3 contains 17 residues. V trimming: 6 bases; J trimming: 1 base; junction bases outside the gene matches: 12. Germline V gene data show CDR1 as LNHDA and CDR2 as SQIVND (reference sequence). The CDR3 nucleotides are TGTGCCAGTAGGTTCATACTGCCGGGACAGGGTAACTATGGCTACACCTTC. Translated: CASRFILPGQGNYGYTF.

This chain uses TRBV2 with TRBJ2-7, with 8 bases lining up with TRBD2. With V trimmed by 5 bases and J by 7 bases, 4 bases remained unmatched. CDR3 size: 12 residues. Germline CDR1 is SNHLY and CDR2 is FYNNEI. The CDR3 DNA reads TGTGCCAGCAGTTTTTCTAGCGGGGAGCAGTACGTC. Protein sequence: CASSFSSGEQYV.

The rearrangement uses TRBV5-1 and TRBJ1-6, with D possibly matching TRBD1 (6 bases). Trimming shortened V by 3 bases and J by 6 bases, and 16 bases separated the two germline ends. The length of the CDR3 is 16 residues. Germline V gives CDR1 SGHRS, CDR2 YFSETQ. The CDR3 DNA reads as TGCGCCAGCAGCTCGGACGGGCAGGGGTCTAATTCACCCCTCCACTTT. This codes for CASSSDGQGSNSPLHF.

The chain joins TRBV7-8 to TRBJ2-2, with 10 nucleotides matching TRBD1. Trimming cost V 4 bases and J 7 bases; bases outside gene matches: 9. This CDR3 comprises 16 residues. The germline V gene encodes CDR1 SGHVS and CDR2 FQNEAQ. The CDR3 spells CASSSRRQGAGGELFF. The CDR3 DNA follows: TGTGCCAGCAGCTCGAGGAGACAGGGGGCAGGCGGGGAGCTGTTTTTT.

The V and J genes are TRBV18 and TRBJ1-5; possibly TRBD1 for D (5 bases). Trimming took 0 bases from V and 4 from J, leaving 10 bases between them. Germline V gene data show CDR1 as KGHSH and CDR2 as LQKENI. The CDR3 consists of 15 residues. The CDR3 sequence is CASSPPGEGNQPQHF. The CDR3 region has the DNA TGTGCCAGCTCACCACCGGGGGAGGGGAATCAGCCCCAGCATTTT.

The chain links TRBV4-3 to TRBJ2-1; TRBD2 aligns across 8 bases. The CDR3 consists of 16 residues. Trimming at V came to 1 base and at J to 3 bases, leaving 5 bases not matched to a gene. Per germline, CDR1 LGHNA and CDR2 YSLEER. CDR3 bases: TGCGCCAGCAGCCAAGCTTTAGCGGGACTCTACAATGAGCAGTTCTTC. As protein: CASSQALAGLYNEQFF.

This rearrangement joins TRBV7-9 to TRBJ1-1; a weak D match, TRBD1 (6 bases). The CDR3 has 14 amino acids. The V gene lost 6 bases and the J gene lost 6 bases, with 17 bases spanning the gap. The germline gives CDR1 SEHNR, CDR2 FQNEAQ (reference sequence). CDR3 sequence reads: CASRWQGPDSEAFF. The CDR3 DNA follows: TGTGCCAGCAGGTGGCAGGGGCCCGACTCTGAAGCTTTCTTT.